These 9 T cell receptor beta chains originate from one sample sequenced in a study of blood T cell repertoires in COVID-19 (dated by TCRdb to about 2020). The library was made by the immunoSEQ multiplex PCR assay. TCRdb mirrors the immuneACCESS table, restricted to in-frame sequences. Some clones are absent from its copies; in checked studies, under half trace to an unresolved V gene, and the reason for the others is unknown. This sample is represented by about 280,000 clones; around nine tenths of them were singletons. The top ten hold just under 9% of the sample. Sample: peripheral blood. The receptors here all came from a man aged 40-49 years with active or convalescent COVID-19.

CDR3 nucleotides: TGCGCCAGCAGCTTCAGCAGGGAGGGTACCGGGGAGCTGTTTTTT. Translation: CASSFSREGTGELFF. The chain carries TRBV5-1 and TRBJ2-2; TRBD2 agrees at 7 bases. Germline trimming cut 2 bases from V and 5 bases from J; bases unmatched to any gene: 6. CDR1 is SGHRS, CDR2 YFSETQ, per germline. This CDR3 is built from 15 residues.

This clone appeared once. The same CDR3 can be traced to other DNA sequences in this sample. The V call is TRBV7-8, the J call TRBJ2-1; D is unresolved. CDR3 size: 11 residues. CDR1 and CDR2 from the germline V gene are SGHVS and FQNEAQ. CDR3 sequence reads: CATLSQSEQFF. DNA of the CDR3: TGTGCTACCCTTAGCCAGTCGGAGCAGTTCTTC.

For the CDR3, the DNA is TGTGCCAGCAGCAAGGGTAGAGAGTCAGGGGGAAGACAGCCCCAGCATTTT. Protein product: CASSKGRESGGRQPQHF. This chain joins TRBV21-1 and TRBJ1-5; TRBD1, the D gene given by the table, was not confirmed from the DNA. TRBV21-1 is a pseudogene locus. The CDR3 is 17 amino acids.

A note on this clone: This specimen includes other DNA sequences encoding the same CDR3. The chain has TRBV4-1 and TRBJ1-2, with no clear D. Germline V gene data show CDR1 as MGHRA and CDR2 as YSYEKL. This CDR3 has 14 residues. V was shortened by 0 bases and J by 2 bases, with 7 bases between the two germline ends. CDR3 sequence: CASSQETGNYGYTF. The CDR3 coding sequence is TGCGCCAGCAGCCAAGAGACGGGGAACTATGGCTACACCTTC.

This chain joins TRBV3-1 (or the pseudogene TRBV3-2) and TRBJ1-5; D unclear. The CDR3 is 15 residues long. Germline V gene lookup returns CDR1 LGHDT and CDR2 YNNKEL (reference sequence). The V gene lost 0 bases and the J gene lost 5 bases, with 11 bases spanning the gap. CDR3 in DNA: TGTGCCAGCAGCCAAGATCGACCCGGGGATCAGCCCCAGCATTTT. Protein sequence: CASSQDRPGDQPQHF.

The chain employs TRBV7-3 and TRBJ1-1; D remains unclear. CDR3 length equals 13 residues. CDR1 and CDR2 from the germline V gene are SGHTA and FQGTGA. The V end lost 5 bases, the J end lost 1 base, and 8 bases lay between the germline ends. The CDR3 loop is CASSPYSNTEAFF. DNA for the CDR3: TGTGCCAGCAGCCCTTATTCGAACACTGAAGCTTTCTTT.

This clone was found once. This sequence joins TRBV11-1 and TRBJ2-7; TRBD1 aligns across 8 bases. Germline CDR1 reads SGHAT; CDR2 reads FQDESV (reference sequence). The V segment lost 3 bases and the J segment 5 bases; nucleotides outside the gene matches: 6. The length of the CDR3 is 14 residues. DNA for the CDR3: TGTGCCAGCAGCTTCGGACAGGGCGCCGACGAGCAGTACTTC. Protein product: CASSFGQGADEQYF. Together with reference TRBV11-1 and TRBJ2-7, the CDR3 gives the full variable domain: EAEVAQSPRYKITEKSQAVAFWCDPISGHATLYWYRQILGQGPELLVQFQDESVVDDSQLPKDRFSAERLKGVDSTLKIQPAELGDSAMYLCASSFGQGADEQYFGPGTRLTVT.

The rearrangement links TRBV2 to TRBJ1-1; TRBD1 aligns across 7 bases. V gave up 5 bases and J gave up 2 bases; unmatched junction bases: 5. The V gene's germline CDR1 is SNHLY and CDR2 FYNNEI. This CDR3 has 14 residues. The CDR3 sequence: CASSKDRYNTEAFF. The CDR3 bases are TGTGCCAGCAGTAAGGACAGGTATAACACTGAAGCTTTCTTT.

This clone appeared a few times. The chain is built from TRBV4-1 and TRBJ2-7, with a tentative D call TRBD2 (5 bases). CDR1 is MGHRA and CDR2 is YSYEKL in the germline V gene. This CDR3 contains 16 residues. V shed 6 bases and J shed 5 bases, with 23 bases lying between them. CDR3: CASRISRLVLGDEQYF. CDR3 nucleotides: TGCGCCAGCAGGATCAGTAGACTTGTACTAGGTGACGAGCAGTACTTC.